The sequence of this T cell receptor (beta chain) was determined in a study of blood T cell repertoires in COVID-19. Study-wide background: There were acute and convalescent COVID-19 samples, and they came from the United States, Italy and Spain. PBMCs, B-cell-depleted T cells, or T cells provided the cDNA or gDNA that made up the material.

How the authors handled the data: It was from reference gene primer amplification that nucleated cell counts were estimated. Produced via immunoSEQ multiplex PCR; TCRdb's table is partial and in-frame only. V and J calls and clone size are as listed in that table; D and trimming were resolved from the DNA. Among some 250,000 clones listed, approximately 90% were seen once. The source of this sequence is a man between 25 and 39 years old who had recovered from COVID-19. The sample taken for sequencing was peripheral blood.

As DNA, the CDR3 is TGTGCCAGCAGCTTAGTTAGCGGGGGTAGATTACAATACTACGAGCAGTACTTC. It codes for CASSLVSGGRLQYYEQYF. V gene TRBV7-6 combines with J gene TRBJ2-7, with 9 bases lining up with TRBD2. This CDR3 contains 18 residues. Per the germline V gene, CDR1 is SGHVS and CDR2 is FNYEAQ. V dropped 1 base and J dropped 3; count of bases not matched to a gene: 13.